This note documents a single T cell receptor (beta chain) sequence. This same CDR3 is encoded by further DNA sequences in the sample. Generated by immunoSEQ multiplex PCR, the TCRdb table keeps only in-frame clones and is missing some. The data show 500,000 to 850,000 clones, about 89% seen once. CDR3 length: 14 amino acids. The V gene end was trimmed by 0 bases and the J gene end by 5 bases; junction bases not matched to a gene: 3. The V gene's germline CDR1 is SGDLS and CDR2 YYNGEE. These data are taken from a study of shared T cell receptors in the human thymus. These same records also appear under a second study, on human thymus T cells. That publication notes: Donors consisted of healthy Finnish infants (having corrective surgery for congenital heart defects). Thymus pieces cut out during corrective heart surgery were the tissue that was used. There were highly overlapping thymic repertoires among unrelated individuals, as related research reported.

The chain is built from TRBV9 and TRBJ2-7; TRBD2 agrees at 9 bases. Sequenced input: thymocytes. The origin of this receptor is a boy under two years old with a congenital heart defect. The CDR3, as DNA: TGTGCCAGCAGCGTAGGTGGACTAGCGAACGAGCAGTACTTC. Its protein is CASSVGGLANEQYF.